The 9 T cell receptor beta chains below were found in one sample sequenced in a study of T-cell reconstitution after alpha-beta-depleted transplantation in children. Unique molecular identifiers were incorporated during preparation of the TCRbeta library. TCRdb recomputed calls from the PCR reads with MiXCR, one row per CDR3 protein. The profile shows more than 500,000 distinct CDR3 sequences, about 10% of them singletons. Here the sequenced sample was PBMCs, mostly from graft donor cells, taken 180 days after TCRalphabeta/CD19-depleted stem cell transplant. These receptors originate from a female patient aged 2-15 years who had a stem cell transplant for aplastic anemia, so the T cells may come from the graft donor.

This clonotype has just a few counts. The CDR3, as DNA: TGTGCCAGCTCACCGCATATCCGGGACGGTGAAGCTTTCTTT. It codes for CASSPHIRDGEAFF. The chain recombines TRBV18 with TRBJ1-1; maybe TRBD1 (5 bases). The CDR3 sequence is 14 residues long. Trimming left V 3 bases short and J 7 bases short, with 15 bases between. Germline V gene data show CDR1 as KGHSH and CDR2 as LQKENI.

There are many counts of this clonotype. V gene TRBV28 combines with J gene TRBJ1-5, with D possibly TRBD1 on 5 matching bases. The CDR3 runs to 15 residues. Trimming stripped 7 bases from V and 6 bases from J, with 19 bases between. From germline, CDR1 is MDHEN and CDR2 SYDVKM. CDR3: CASTSGGVSGQPQHF. Written as DNA, the CDR3 is TGTGCCAGCACCTCCGGAGGGGTGTCTGGTCAGCCCCAGCATTTT.

This chain joins TRBV10-3 and TRBJ1-2; no firm D call. The CDR3 runs to 13 residues. V was shortened by 6 bases and J by 9 bases, with 17 bases between the two germline ends. From germline, CDR1 is ENHRY and CDR2 SYGVKD. The CDR3 reads CAISSDGAMRYTF. The CDR3 DNA reads TGTGCCATCAGCTCGGACGGTGCTATGCGCTACACCTTC.

With regard to this clonotype: One junction end disagrees with the germline gene, perhaps due to a read error. The rearrangement links TRBV7-9 to TRBJ2-7, with 8 bases matching TRBD1. The CDR3 is 14 residues long. The germline gives CDR1 SEHNR, CDR2 FQNEAQ (reference sequence). CDR3 amino acids: CASSLGGQGNELYF. The DNA of the CDR3 is TGTGCCAGCAGCTTAGGCGGACAGGGTAACGAGCTGTACTTC.

V gene TRBV20-1 combines with J gene TRBJ1-5; the D is unclear. Germline V gives CDR1 DFQATT, CDR2 SNEGSKA (reference sequence). The CDR3 runs 13 residues. Deletions cut 3 bases from V and 7 bases from J, with 13 bases between. CDR3 residues: CSASQALNQPQHF. CDR3 coding DNA: TGCAGTGCTAGCCAGGCTCTAAACCAGCCCCAGCATTTT.

This clonotype has more than one count but fewer than ten. This chain uses TRBV4-1 with TRBJ2-1; either TRBD1 or TRBD2 may fit D (5 bases each). Germline values: CDR1 MGHRA, CDR2 YSYEKL. Trimming removed 0 bases from V and 1 base from J, with 16 bases in between. This CDR3 spans 18 amino acids. Here the CDR3 DNA reads TGCGCCAGCAGCCAAGAGTCTGCCGGGGCCGGGTCCTACAATGAGCAGTTCTTC. It yields the protein CASSQESAGAGSYNEQFF.

This clonotype came up many times. The chain employs TRBV6-1 and TRBJ2-2; 7 bases align to TRBD2. The germline CDR1 and CDR2 sequences are MNHNS and SASEGT. Trimming cost V 5 bases and J 5 bases; bases outside gene matches: 11. This CDR3 has 16 amino acids. CDR3 amino acids: CASSPKGGRGTGELFF. The CDR3 DNA follows: TGTGCCAGCAGTCCTAAGGGCGGGAGAGGAACCGGGGAGCTGTTTTTT.

This clonotype was recorded at least ten times. The V gene is TRBV18, the J gene TRBJ1-1; D gene ambiguous. The CDR3 loop spans 13 amino acids. Per germline, CDR1 KGHSH and CDR2 LQKENI. V lost 3 bases, J lost 4 bases, and 9 bases lay in between. CDR3 region: CASSPGLSTEAFF. CDR3 nucleotide sequence: TGTGCCAGCTCACCCGGTCTTTCCACTGAAGCTTTCTTT.

The chain uses TRBV7-2 and TRBJ2-7; D is possibly TRBD2 (5 bases). The CDR3 loop spans 14 amino acids. Germline values: CDR1 SGHTA, CDR2 FQGNSA. CDR3 in amino acids: CASSPGLGSYDQYV. CDR3 nucleotides: TGTGCCAGCAGCCCAGGACTGGGATCCTACGACCAGTACGTC.